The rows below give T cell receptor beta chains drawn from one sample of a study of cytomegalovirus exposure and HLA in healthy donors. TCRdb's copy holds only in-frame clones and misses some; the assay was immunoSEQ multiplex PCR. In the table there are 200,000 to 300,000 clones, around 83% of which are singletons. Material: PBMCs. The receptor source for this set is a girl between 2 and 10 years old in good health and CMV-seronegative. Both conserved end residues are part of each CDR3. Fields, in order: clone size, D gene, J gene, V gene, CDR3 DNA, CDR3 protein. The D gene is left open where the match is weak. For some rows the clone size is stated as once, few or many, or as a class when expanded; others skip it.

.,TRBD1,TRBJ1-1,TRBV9,TGTGCCAGCAGCTCGCGTACAGGGGGTGGGACTGAAGCTTTCTTT,CASSSRTGGGTEAFF
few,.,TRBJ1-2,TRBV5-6,TGTGCCAGCAGCTTTCGAGCAAGGGACTACCTATATGGCTACACCTTC,CASSFRARDYLYGYTF
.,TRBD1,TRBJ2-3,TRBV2,TGTGCCAGCAGTGAAAAGGACAGGGGGCGCGACACAGATACGCAGTATTTT,CASSEKDRGRDTDTQYF
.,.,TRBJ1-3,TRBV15,TGTGCCACCAGCAGAGTAAACTACGTAAACTCTGGAAACACCATATATTTT,CATSRVNYVNSGNTIYF
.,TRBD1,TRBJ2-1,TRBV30,TGTGCCTGGAGAATTAGGGGGCACAATGAGCAGTTCTTC,CAWRIRGHNEQFF
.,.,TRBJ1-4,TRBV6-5,TGTGCCAGCAGTTTTACAGGGAGGGTAACTAATGAAAAACTGTTTTTT,CASSFTGRVTNEKLFF
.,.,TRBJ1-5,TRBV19,TGTGCCAGTAGTATCCCTCTACAGCCCCAGCATTTT,CASSIPLQPQHF
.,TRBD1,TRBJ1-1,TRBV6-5,TGTGCCATCGGATCCAGGGGGAGGACTGAAGCTTTCTTT,CAIGSRGRTEAFF
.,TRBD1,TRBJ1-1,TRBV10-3,TGTGCCATCAGTCCGGACAGGGCCGAAGCTTTCTTT,CAISPDRAEAFF
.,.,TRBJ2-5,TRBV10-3,TGTGCCATCAGTGACCTAGCTCGGGGACATCAGGACGGAGAGACCCAGTACTTC,CAISDLARGHQDGETQYF
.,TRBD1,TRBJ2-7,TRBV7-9,TGTGCCAGCAGCTTACAGGGGGTGTACGAGCAGTACTTC,CASSLQGVYEQYF
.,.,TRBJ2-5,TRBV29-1,TGCAGCGTTGGGCAGGGGAGAGAGACCCAGTACTTC,CSVGQGRETQYF
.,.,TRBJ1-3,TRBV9,TGTGCCAGCAGCCGGGTAGGGGTCTCTGGAAACACCATATATTTT,CASSRVGVSGNTIYF
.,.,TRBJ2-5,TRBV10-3,TGTGCCATCAGTGAAGGACAGGGAGGGAGGGAGACCCAGTACTTC,CAISEGQGGRETQYF
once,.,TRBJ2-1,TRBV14,TGTGCCAGCAGCCAGCAACGGTACAATGAGCAGTTCTTC,CASSQQRYNEQFF
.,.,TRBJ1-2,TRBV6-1,TGTGCCAGCAGTCAGGCCCGCTATGGCTACACCTTC,CASSQARYGYTF
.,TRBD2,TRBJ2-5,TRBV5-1,TGCGCCAGCAGCTGGCTACGGGGGGAAGAGACCCAGTACTTC,CASSWLRGEETQYF
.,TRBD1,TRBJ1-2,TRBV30,TGTGCCTGGAGTGCGGACAGGGGTGTAGGCTACACCTTC,CAWSADRGVGYTF
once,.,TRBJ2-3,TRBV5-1,TGCGCCAGCAGCTTGTTTTCCGGGACTGCTGCGAGCACAGATACGCAGTATTTT,CASSLFSGTAASTDTQYF
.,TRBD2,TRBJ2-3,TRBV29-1,TGCAGCGTGCCAAGGGACTACCCTAGCACAGATACGCAGTATTTT,CSVPRDYPSTDTQYF
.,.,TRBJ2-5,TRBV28,TGTGCCAGCAGTTTAGGCGGGGTAACGTACCAAGAGACCCAGTACTTC,CASSLGGVTYQETQYF
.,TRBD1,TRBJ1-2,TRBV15,TGTGCCACCAGCAGACATACAGGGGGCAGTGGCTACACCTTC,CATSRHTGGSGYTF
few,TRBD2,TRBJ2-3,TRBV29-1,TGCAGCGTTGGACTAGCGGGGGCCACAGATACGCAGTATTTT,CSVGLAGATDTQYF
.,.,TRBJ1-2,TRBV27,TGTGCCAGCCGGGGGAGGGGAAGAGCTAACTATGGCTACACCTTC,CASRGRGRANYGYTF
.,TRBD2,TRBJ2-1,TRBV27,TGTGCCAGCATTCTTAGCGGGGGGGTCTACAATGAGCAGTTCTTC,CASILSGGVYNEQFF
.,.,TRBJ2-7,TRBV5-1,TGCGCCAGCAGCCCGCAGGGAAACGAGCAGTACTTC,CASSPQGNEQYF
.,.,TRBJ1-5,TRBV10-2,TGCGCCAGCAGTAAAACGGACTATAGCAATCAGCCCCAGCATTTT,CASSKTDYSNQPQHF
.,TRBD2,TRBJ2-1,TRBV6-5,TGTGCCAGCAGTTTAACTAGCGGGGGGGCCCGGAATGAGCAGTTCTTC,CASSLTSGGARNEQFF
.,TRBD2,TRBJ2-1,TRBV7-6,TGTGCCAGCAGCTTACAGGGCGGGAGTTACAATGAGCAGTTCTTC,CASSLQGGSYNEQFF
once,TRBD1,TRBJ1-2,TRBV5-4,TGTGCCAGCAGCCAAAGCTTGGGACAGGGATATGGCTACACCTTC,CASSQSLGQGYGYTF
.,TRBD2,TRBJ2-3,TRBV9,TGTGCCAGCAGCGCCCAAGGTTGGGGGGGGATTGGAGATACGCAGTATTTT,CASSAQGWGGIGDTQYF
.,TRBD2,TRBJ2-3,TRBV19,TGTGCCAGTATGCCTAGCGGGTCGACAGATACGCAGTATTTT,CASMPSGSTDTQYF
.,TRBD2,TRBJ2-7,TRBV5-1,TGCGCCAGCAGCGAGAAGCCTAGCGGACCCTACGAGCAGTACTTC,CASSEKPSGPYEQYF
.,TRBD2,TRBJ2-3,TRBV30,TGTGCCTGGAGCACGCGGGGGGGGAAAGATACGCAGTATTTT,CAWSTRGGKDTQYF
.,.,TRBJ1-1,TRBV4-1,TGCGCCAGCAGCCAATCCCGGAACACTGAAGCTTTCTTT,CASSQSRNTEAFF
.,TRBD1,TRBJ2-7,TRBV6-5,TGTGCCAGCAGTGCCCCGGGACAGTCTAAGGAGCAGTACTTC,CASSAPGQSKEQYF
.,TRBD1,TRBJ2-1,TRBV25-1,TGTGCCAGCAGTGTACAGGGGACCTACAATGAGCAGTTCTTC,CASSVQGTYNEQFF
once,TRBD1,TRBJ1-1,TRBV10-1,TGCGCCAGCAGTGGACAGGGCACTGAAGCTTTCTTT,CASSGQGTEAFF
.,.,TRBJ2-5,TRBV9,TGTGCCAGCAGCGTAGGAGTCCGGGAGACCCAGTACTTC,CASSVGVRETQYF
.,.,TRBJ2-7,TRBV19,TGTGCCAGTAGTATAGGTCTGGCGGGGATCTACGAGCAGTACTTC,CASSIGLAGIYEQYF
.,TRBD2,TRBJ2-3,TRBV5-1,TGCGCCAGCAGCTTGGGACTAGCGGGAGTGCTAGATACGCAGTATTTT,CASSLGLAGVLDTQYF
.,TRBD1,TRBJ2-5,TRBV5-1,TGCGCCAGCAGCTTCCGGGACAGGGCTCAAGAGACCCAGTACTTC,CASSFRDRAQETQYF
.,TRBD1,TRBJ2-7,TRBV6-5,TGTGCCAGCAGGGCAGGACAGGGTCCCTACGAGCAGTACTTC,CASRAGQGPYEQYF
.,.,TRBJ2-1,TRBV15,TGTGCCACCAGCAGAGTATCTCTTGAGCAGTTCTTC,CATSRVSLEQFF
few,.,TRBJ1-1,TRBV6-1,TGTGCCAGCAGTGAGCAGGGTTTGGTTGAAGCTTTCTTT,CASSEQGLVEAFF
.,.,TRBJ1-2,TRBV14,TGTGCCAGCAGCCAATCCCCCTCCGGCGGGGCCACGTTC,CASSQSPSGGATF
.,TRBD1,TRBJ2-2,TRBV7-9,TGTGCCAGCATCGGACAGGGGAGACACACCGGGGAGCTGTTTTTT,CASIGQGRHTGELFF
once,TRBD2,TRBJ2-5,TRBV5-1,TGCGCCAGCAGCTTCGGCGGGAGGGCTAATGCCCAGTACTTC,CASSFGGRANAQYF
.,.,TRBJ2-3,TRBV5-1,TGCGCCACCGTCGCGCCGGGAGCAGATACGCAGTATTTT,CATVAPGADTQYF
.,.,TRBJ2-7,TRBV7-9,TGTGCCAGCAGCTTTAGGGGAACCTACGAGCAGTACTTC,CASSFRGTYEQYF